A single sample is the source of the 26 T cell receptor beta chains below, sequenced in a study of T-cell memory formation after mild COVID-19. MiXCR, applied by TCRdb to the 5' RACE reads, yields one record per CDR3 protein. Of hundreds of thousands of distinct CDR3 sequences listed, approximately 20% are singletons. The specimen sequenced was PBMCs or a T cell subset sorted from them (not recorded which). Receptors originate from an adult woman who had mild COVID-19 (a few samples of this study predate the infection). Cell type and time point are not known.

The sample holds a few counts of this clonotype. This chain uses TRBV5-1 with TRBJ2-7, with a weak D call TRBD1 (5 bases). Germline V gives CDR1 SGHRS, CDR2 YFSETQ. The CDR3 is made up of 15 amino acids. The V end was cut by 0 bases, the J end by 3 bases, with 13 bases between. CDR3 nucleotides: TGCGCCAGCAGCTTGGGTCAGGGCGCCTACTACGAGCAGTACTTC. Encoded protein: CASSLGQGAYYEQYF.

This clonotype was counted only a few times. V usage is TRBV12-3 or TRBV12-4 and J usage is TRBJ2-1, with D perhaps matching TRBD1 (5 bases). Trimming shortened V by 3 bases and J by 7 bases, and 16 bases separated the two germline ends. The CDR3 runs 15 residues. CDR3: CASSLSRAPMNEQFF. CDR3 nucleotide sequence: TGTGCCAGCAGTTTGTCCAGGGCCCCTATGAATGAGCAGTTCTTC.

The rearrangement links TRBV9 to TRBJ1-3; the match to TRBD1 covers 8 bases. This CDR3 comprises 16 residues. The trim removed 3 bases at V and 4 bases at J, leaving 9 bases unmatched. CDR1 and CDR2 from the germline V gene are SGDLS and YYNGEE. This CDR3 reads CASSAPRQGKGNTIYF. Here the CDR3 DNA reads TGTGCCAGCAGCGCACCAAGACAGGGGAAAGGAAACACCATATATTTT. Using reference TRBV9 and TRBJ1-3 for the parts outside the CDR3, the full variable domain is DSGVTQTPKHLITATGQRVTLRCSPRSGDLSVYWYQQSLDQGLQFLIQYYNGEERAKGNILERFSAQQFPDLHSELNLSSLELGDSALYFCASSAPRQGKGNTIYFGEGSWLTVV.

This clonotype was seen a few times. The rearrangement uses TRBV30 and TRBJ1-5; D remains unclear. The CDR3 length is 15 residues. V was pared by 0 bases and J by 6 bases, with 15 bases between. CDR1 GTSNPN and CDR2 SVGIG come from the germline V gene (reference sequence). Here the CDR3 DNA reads TGTGCCTGGAGTGTAGAAAGGGTGGGCGGTCAGCCCCAGCATTTT. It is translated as CAWSVERVGGQPQHF.

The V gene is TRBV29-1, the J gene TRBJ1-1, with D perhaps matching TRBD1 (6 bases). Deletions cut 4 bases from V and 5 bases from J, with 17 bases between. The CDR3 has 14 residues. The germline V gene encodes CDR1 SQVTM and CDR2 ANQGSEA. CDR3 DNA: TGCAGCGTTGGCCGGTCGGGGGCAAGGACTGAAGCTTTCTTT. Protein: CSVGRSGARTEAFF.

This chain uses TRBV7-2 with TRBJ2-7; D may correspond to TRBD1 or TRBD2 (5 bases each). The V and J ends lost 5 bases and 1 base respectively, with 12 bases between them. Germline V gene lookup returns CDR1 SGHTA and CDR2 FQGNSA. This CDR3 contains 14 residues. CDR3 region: CASSLGTESYEQYF. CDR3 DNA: TGTGCCAGCAGCCTAGGGACGGAATCCTACGAGCAGTACTTC.

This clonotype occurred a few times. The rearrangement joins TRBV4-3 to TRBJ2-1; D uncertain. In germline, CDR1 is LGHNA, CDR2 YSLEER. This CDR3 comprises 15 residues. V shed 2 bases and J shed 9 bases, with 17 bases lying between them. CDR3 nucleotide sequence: TGCGCCAGCAGCCAATCAGGAACTTTGCGTCGTGAGCAGTTCTTC. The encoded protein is CASSQSGTLRREQFF.

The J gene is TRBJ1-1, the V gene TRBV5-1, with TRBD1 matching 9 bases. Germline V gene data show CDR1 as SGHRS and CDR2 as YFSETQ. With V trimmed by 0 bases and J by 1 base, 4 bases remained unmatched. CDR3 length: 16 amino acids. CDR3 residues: CASSLVYRGQNTEAFF. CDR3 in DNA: TGCGCCAGCAGCTTGGTTTACAGGGGGCAGAACACTGAAGCTTTCTTT. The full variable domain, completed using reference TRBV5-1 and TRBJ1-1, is KAGVTQTPRYLIKTRGQQVTLSCSPISGHRSVSWYQQTPGQGLQFLFEYFSETQRNKGNFPGRFSGRQFSNSRSEMNVSTLELGDSALYLCASSLVYRGQNTEAFFGQGTRLTVV.

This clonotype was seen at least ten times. The CDR3 loop reads CASRRTSGTSEQYF. In nucleotides, the CDR3 is TGTGCCAGCAGGAGGACTAGCGGGACTAGCGAGCAGTACTTC. The V gene is TRBV12-3 or TRBV12-4, the J gene TRBJ2-7, with 12 bases fitting TRBD2. This CDR3 has 14 residues. Unmatched junction bases numbered 6, after V lost 6 bases and J lost 6 bases.

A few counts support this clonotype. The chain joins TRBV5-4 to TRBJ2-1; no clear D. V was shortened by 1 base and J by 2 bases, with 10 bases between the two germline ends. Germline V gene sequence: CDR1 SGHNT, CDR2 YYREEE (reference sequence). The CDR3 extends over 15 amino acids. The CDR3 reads CASSLSRPAYNEQFF. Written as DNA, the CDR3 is TGTGCCAGCAGCTTGAGTCGGCCAGCCTACAATGAGCAGTTCTTC. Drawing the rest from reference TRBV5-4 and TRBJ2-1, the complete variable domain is ETGVTQSPTHLIKTRGQQVTLRCSSQSGHNTVSWYQQALGQGPQFIFQYYREEENGRGNFPPRFSGLQFPNYSSELNVNALELDDSALYLCASSLSRPAYNEQFFGPGTRLTVL.

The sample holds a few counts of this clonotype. CDR3 loop: CASSLRDSDHYEQYF. The CDR3 DNA follows: TGTGCCAGCAGCCTACGGGACAGTGACCACTACGAGCAGTACTTC. V and J are TRBV6-5 and TRBJ2-7; 7 bases align to TRBD1. The germline V gene encodes CDR1 MNHEY and CDR2 SVGAGI. V shed 6 bases, J shed 3 bases, and the junction held 11 bases outside the gene matches. The CDR3 covers 15 residues.

CDR3: CASRITLENTEAFF. The DNA for the CDR3 is TGTGCCAGCAGGATTACATTGGAGAACACTGAAGCTTTCTTT. The rearrangement joins TRBV7-9 to TRBJ1-1, with D uncertain. The germline V gene encodes CDR1 SEHNR and CDR2 FQNEAQ (reference sequence). Trimming pared 6 bases from V and 1 base from J, leaving 12 bases between. The CDR3 totals 14 residues.

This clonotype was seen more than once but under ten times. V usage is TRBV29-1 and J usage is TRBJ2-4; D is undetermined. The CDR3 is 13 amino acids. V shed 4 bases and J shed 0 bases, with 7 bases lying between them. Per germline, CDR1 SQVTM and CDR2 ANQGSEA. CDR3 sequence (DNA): TGCAGCGTTGTAGGGTTAGCCAAAAACATTCAGTACTTC. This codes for CSVVGLAKNIQYF.

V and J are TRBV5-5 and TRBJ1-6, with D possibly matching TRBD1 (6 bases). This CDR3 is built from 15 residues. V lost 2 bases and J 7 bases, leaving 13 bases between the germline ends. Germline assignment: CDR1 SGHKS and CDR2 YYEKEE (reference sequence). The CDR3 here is CASSLTGFLNSPLHF. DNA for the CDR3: TGTGCCAGCAGCTTAACAGGGTTTTTGAATTCACCCCTCCACTTT.

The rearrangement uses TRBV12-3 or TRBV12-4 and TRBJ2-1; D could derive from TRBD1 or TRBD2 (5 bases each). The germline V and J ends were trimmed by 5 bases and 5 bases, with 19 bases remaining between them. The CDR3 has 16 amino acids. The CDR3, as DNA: TGTGCCAGCAGTCCCCCCAGGGCTAGCCCTAACAATGAGCAGTTCTTC. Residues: CASSPPRASPNNEQFF.

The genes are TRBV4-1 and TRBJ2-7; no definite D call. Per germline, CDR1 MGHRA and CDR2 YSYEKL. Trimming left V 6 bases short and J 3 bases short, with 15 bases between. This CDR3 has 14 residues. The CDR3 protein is CASSRAGDFYEQYF. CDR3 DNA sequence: TGCGCCAGCAGTCGGGCAGGAGATTTCTACGAGCAGTACTTC.

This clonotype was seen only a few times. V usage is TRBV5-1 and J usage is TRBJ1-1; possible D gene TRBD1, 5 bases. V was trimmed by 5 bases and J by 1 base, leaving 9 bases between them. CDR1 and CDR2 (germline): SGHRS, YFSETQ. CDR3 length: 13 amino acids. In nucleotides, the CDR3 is TGCGCCAGCAGAACCGGACAGAACACTGAAGCTTTCTTT. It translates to CASRTGQNTEAFF.

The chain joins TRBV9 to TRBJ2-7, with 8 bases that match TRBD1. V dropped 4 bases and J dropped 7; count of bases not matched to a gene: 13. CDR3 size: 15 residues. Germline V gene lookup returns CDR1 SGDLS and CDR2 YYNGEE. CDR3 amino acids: CASSPGTGPRGEQYF. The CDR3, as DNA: TGTGCCAGCAGCCCAGGGACAGGCCCTCGGGGGGAGCAGTACTTC.

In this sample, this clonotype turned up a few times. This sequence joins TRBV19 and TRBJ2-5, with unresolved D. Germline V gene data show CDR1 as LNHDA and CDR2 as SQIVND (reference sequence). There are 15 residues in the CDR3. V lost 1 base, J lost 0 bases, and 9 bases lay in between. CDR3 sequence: CASSIALGHQETQYF. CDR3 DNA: TGTGCCAGTAGTATAGCCCTAGGTCACCAAGAGACCCAGTACTTC.

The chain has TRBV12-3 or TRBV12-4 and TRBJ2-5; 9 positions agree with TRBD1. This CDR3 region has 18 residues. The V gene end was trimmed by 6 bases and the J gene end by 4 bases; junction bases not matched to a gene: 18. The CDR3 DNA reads TGTGCCAGCAGCCATACCGGGACAGGGCCGGGTCCAGGAGAGACCCAGTACTTC. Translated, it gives CASSHTGTGPGPGETQYF.

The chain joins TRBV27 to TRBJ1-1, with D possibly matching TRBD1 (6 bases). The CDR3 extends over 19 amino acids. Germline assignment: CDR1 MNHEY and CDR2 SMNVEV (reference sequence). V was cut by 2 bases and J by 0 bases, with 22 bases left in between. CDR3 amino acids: CASSLVGGGRRIMNTEAFF. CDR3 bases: TGTGCCAGCAGTTTAGTCGGAGGGGGGCGCCGGATCATGAACACTGAAGCTTTCTTT.

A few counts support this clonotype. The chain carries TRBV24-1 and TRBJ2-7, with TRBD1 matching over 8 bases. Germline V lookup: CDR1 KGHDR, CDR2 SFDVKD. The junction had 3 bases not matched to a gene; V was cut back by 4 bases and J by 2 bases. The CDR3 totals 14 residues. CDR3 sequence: CATSDPGQAYEQYF. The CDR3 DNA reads TGTGCCACCAGTGACCCGGGACAGGCCTACGAGCAGTACTTC.

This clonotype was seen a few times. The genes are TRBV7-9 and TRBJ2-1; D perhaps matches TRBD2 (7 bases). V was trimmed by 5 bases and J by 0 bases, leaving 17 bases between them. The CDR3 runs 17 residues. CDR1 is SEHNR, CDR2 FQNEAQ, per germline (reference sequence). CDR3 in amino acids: CASSHDGAGASYNEQFF. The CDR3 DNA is TGTGCCAGCAGCCATGACGGGGCGGGGGCCTCCTACAATGAGCAGTTCTTC.

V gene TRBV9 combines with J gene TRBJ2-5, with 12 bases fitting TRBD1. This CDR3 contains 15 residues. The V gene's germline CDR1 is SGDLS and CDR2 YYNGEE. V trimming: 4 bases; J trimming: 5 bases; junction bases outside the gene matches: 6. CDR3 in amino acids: CASSPGTGGWETQYF. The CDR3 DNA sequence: TGTGCCAGCAGCCCAGGGACAGGGGGCTGGGAGACCCAGTACTTC.

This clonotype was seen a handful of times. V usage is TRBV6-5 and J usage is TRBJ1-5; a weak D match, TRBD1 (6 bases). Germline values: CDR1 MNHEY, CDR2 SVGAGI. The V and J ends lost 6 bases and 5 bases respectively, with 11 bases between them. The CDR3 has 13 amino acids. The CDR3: CASSRYRDQPQHF. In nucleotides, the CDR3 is TGTGCCAGCAGCCGATACAGGGATCAGCCCCAGCATTTT.

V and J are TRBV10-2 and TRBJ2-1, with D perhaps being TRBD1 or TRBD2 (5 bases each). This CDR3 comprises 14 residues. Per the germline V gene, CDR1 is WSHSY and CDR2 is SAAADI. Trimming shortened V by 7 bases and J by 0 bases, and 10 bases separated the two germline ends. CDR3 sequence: CASMGRVSYNEQFF. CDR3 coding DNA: TGCGCCAGCATGGGGCGGGTCTCCTACAATGAGCAGTTCTTC.